A selection of T cell receptor beta chains follows, all from one sample in a study of cytomegalovirus exposure and HLA in healthy donors. The data were produced by immunoSEQ multiplex PCR, yet TCRdb's version contains in-frame clones alone and is incomplete. The sample has about 150,000 clones, roughly 82% seen once; the top ten hold approximately 5.7%. Input material: PBMCs. These TCRs come from a man between 25 and 39 years old in good health and CMV-seropositive. CDR3s include the opening cysteine and the closing phenylalanine or tryptophan. The D gene is left open where the match is weak. Some rows mark clone size as missing; the rest say once, few, many or name a class of expanded clone.

J: TRBJ2-7; D: TRBD1; size: once; V: TRBV30; CDR3: CAWGSGTALSYEQYF; DNA: TGTGCCTGGGGTTCCGGGACAGCCCTCTCCTACGAGCAGTACTTC
J: TRBJ2-7; D: -; size: -; V: TRBV27; CDR3: CASSRLEGPEQYF; DNA: TGTGCCAGCAGCAGACTAGAGGGGCCCGAGCAGTACTTC
J: TRBJ2-7; D: TRBD1; size: once; V: TRBV11-2; CDR3: CASGWQGAYEQYF; DNA: TGTGCCAGCGGGTGGCAGGGGGCCTACGAGCAGTACTTC
J: TRBJ2-5; D: TRBD1; size: -; V: TRBV7-8; CDR3: CASSSSRGPAQETQYF; DNA: TGTGCCAGCAGTTCATCGAGGGGGCCAGCGCAAGAGACCCAGTACTTC
J: TRBJ2-1; D: TRBD2; size: once; V: TRBV30; CDR3: CAWTGLVDSYNEQFF; DNA: TGTGCCTGGACCGGACTAGTAGACAGCTACAATGAGCAGTTCTTC
J: TRBJ1-1; D: -; size: -; V: TRBV7-9; CDR3: CASSLDTLRGTEAFF; DNA: TGTGCCAGCAGCTTAGACACGCTAAGGGGCACTGAAGCTTTCTTT
J: TRBJ2-2; D: -; size: -; V: TRBV5-1; CDR3: CASSLAVTGELFF; DNA: TGCGCCAGCAGCTTGGCAGTAACCGGGGAGCTGTTTTTT
J: TRBJ1-1; D: -; size: -; V: TRBV11-2; CDR3: CASSSQNTEAFF; DNA: TGTGCCAGCAGCTCACAGAACACTGAAGCTTTCTTT
J: TRBJ1-2; D: -; size: -; V: TRBV28; CDR3: CASNQEAPANYGYTF; DNA: TGTGCCAGCAATCAGGAAGCACCCGCTAACTATGGCTACACCTTC
J: TRBJ2-1; D: -; size: -; V: TRBV2; CDR3: CASSTRQFGDNEQFF; DNA: TGTGCCAGCAGTACCAGACAGTTTGGCGACAATGAGCAGTTCTTC
J: TRBJ1-5; D: -; size: -; V: TRBV2; CDR3: CASSLGGLRAQHF; DNA: TGTGCCAGCAGTTTGGGGGGGCTCAGGGCCCAGCATTTT
J: TRBJ2-7; D: TRBD1; size: -; V: TRBV6-5; CDR3: CASTGQEYEQYF; DNA: TGTGCCAGCACTGGACAGGAATACGAGCAGTACTTC
J: TRBJ2-7; D: TRBD2; size: -; V: TRBV18; CDR3: CASSPLAGTSGLEQYF; DNA: TGTGCCAGCTCACCGCTGGCCGGGACTAGTGGCCTCGAGCAGTACTTC
J: TRBJ1-2; D: -; size: -; V: TRBV19; CDR3: CASSRDRGLGYTF; DNA: TGTGCCAGTAGCAGAGACAGAGGCCTCGGCTACACCTTC
J: TRBJ2-7; D: TRBD1; size: few; V: TRBV15; CDR3: CATSRDKGRQGLREQYF; DNA: TGTGCCACCAGCAGAGATAAGGGTCGACAGGGCCTCCGCGAGCAGTACTTC
J: TRBJ1-3; D: -; size: -; V: TRBV7-2; CDR3: CASSERVRGGNTIYF; DNA: TGTGCCAGCAGCGAGAGGGTCCGGGGGGGAAACACCATATATTTT
J: TRBJ2-3; D: TRBD2; size: once; V: TRBV5-1; CDR3: CASTWGGLATDTQYF; DNA: TGCGCCAGCACCTGGGGAGGGCTAGCGACAGATACGCAGTATTTT
J: TRBJ1-5; D: TRBD1; size: -; V: TRBV5-6; CDR3: CASSTRQGANQPQHF; DNA: TGTGCCAGCAGCACAAGACAGGGGGCTAATCAGCCCCAGCATTTT
J: TRBJ2-7; D: TRBD2; size: -; V: TRBV27; CDR3: CASSSGLAGTIGQYF; DNA: TGTGCCAGCAGTTCCGGACTAGCGGGAACGATAGGGCAGTACTTC
J: TRBJ1-2; D: TRBD1; size: few; V: TRBV18; CDR3: CASSPGQALSYGYTF; DNA: TGTGCCAGCTCGCCGGGACAGGCCCTATCCTATGGCTACACCTTC
J: TRBJ2-7; D: -; size: -; V: TRBV7-6; CDR3: CASSLSENPYEQYF; DNA: TGTGCCAGCAGCTTATCCGAGAATCCCTACGAGCAGTACTTC
J: TRBJ1-5; D: -; size: once; V: TRBV28; CDR3: CASSRGDTHSNQPQHF; DNA: TGTGCCAGCAGCCGAGGGGACACCCATAGCAATCAGCCCCAGCATTTT
J: TRBJ2-2; D: TRBD1; size: once; V: TRBV5-1; CDR3: CASSPLPGTGVVGELFF; DNA: TGCGCCAGCAGTCCCCTCCCAGGGACAGGGGTAGTCGGGGAGCTGTTTTTT
J: TRBJ2-7; D: TRBD2; size: once; V: TRBV27; CDR3: CASSLAGSSYEQYF; DNA: TGTGCCAGCAGCCTAGCGGGGAGCTCCTACGAGCAGTACTTC
J: TRBJ1-5; D: -; size: -; V: TRBV15; CDR3: CATSRTGTNQPQHF; DNA: TGTGCCACCAGTCGTACAGGAACCAATCAGCCCCAGCATTTT
J: TRBJ2-5; D: -; size: -; V: TRBV6-5; CDR3: CASSYSASQETQYF; DNA: TGTGCCAGCAGTTACTCGGCATCCCAAGAGACCCAGTACTTC
J: TRBJ1-2; D: TRBD1; size: few; V: TRBV6-5; CDR3: CASSPQGADYGYTF; DNA: TGTGCCAGCAGCCCCCAGGGGGCAGACTATGGCTACACCTTC
J: TRBJ2-7; D: TRBD1; size: -; V: TRBV27; CDR3: CASSGQGQGDYEQYF; DNA: TGTGCCAGCAGTGGCCAGGGACAGGGGGACTACGAGCAGTACTTC
J: TRBJ2-2; D: TRBD1; size: -; V: TRBV10-2; CDR3: CASKGTVNTGELFF; DNA: TGCGCCAGCAAGGGGACAGTAAACACCGGGGAGCTGTTTTTT
J: TRBJ1-6; D: -; size: once; V: TRBV6-1; CDR3: CASSRGENSPLHF; DNA: TGTGCCAGCAGTCGGGGAGAAAATTCACCCCTCCACTTT
J: TRBJ2-7; D: -; size: -; V: TRBV4-1; CDR3: CASSQGETYPYEQYF; DNA: TGCGCCAGCAGCCAAGGGGAGACCTATCCCTACGAGCAGTACTTC
J: TRBJ2-5; D: TRBD1; size: once; V: TRBV4-1; CDR3: CASSQGQGGRETQYF; DNA: TGCGCCAGCAGCCAGGGACAGGGAGGGAGGGAGACCCAGTACTTC